This TCR beta chain was profiled in a study of chemoradiotherapy in HPV16-positive cancers. This CDR3 spans 15 amino acids. Trimming removed 2 bases at V and 4 bases at J, with 15 bases between. CDR1 is SGHRS and CDR2 is YFSETQ in the germline V gene. The repertoire was sequenced with immunoSEQ multiplex PCR; TCRdb's copy has only in-frame clones and lacks some. The sample contains tens of thousands of clones, more than 70% of which appear only once. The chain has TRBV5-1 and TRBJ1-2, with a tentative D call TRBD1 (5 bases). The source is a human donor with HPV-associated anogenital cancer. This material consisted of blood, taken from a patient who underwent chemoradiotherapy. The DNA for the CDR3 is TGCGCCAGCAGCTTTGGACCCGGGACCGCCTATGGCTACACCTTC. The encoded protein is CASSFGPGTAYGYTF.